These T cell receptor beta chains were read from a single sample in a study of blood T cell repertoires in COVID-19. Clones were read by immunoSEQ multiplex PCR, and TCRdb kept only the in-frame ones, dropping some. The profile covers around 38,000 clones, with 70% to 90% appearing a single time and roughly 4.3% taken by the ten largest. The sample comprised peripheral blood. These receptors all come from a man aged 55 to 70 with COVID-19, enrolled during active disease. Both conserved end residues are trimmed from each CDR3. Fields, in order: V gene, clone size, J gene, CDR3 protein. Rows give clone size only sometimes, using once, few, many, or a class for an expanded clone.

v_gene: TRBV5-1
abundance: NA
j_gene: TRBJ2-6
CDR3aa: ASQDSGANVLT

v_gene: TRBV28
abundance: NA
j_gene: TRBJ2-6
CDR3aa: ASIGAVGSTGANVLT

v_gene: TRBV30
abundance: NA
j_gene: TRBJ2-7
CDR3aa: AWIGVGWNGREARY

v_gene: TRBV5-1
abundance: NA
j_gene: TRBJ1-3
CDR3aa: ASSPDTSSGNTIY

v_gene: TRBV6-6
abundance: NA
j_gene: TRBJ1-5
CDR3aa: ASMDRNQPQH

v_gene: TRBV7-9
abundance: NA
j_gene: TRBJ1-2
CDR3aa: ASSPSPRAGGNYGYT

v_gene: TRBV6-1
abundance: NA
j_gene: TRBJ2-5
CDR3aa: ASSEYRGVGETQY

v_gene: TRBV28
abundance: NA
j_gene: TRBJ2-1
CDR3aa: ASTGTSGRVGLNEQF

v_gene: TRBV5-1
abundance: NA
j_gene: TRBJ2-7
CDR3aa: ASSLGASNYEQY

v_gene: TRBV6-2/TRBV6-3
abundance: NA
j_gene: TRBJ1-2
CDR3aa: ASSPHLKMDRYYGYT

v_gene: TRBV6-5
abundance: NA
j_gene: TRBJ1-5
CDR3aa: ASSSRPGLVNQPQH

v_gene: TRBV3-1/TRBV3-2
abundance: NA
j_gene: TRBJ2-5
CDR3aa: ASSQEGTPTQY

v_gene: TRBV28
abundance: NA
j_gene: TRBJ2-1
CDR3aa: ASQTSGRYNEQF

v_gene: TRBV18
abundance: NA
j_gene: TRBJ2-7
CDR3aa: ASSPIPGTSSYEQY

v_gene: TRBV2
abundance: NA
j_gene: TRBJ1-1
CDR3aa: ASRLNTEAF

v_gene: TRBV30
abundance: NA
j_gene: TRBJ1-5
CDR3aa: AWSVLGQPQH

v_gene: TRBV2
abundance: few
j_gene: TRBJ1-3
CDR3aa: ASSTRDSRSAGNTIY

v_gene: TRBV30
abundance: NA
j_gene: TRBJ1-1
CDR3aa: AWSVGTRNTEAF

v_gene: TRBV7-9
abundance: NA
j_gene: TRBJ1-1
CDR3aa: ASSLQGQSTEAF

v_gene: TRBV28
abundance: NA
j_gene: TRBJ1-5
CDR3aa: AGGGDTVYEPQH

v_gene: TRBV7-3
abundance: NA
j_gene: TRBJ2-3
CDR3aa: ASSGGEDRTDTQY

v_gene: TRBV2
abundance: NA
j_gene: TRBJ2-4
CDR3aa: ASSEALWTSGRSKNIQY

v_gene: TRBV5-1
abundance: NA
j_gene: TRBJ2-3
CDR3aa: ASSFRGRTDTQY

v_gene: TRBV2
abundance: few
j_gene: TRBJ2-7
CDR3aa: ASSKLAGGGSEQY

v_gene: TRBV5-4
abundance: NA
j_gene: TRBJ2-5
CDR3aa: ASSLGLAETQY

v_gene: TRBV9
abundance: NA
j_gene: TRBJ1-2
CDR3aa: ASSVDNHRYGYT

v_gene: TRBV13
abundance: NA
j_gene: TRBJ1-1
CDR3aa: ASSSQGAEAF

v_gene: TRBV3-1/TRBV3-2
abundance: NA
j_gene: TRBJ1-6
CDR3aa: ASSLGQGNNSPLH

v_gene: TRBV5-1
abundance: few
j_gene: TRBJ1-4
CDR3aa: ASSLAGTGTEKLF

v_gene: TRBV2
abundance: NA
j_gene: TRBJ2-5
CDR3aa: ASSQRGTGVQETQY

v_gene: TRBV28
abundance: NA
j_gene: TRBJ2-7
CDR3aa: ASSLPDKSYEQY

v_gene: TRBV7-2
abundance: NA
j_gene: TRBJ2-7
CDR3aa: ASSPGQANSYEQY

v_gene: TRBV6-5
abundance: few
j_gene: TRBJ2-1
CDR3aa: ASGGLAGVRDEQF

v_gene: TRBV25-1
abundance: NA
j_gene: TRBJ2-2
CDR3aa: ASSEYKGQGDTGELF

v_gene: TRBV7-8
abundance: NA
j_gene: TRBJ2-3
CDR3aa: ASSLDNADTQY

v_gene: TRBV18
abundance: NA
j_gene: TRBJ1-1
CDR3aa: ASSPPSEGLVKAF

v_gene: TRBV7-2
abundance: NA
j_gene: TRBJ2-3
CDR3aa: ASSSLLRDTQY

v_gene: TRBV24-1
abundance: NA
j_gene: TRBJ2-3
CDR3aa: ATSDSGLAGGSTDTQY

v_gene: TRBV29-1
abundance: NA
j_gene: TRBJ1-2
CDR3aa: SGSTGPGYGYT

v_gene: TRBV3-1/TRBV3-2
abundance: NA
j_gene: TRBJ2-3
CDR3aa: ASSPGTSSDTQY

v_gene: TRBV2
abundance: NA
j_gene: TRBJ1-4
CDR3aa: ASRQGQGASTNEKLF

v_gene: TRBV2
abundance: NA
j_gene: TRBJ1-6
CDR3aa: ASSGTGVSGSPLH

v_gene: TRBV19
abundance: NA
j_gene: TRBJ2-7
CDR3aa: ASSATGTVNYEQY

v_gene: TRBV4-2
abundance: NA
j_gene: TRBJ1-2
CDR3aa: ASSRSGGGWEPINYGYT

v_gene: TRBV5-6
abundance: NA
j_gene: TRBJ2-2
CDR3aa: ASSLVPSSAGELF

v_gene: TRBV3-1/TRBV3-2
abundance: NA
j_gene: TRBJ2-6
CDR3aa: ASSPSVPGANVLT

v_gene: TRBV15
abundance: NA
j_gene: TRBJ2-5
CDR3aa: ATRRGGTQETQY

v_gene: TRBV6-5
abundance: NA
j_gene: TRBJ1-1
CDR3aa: ASLVRHMNTEAF

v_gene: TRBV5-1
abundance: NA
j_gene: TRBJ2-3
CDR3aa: ASSSPGGRAGDTQY

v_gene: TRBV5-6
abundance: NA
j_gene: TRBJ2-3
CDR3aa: ASSLDSLDTQY

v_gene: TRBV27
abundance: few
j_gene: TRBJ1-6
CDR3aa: ASSDRNSPLH

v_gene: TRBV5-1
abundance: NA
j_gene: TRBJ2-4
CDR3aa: ASSGQTGSKNIQY

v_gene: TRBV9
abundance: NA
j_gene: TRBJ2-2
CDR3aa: ASSVGGGSNGELF

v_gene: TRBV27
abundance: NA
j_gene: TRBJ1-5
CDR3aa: ASSEHRGVGQPQH

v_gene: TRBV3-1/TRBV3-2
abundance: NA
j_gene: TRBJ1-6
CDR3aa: ASSRAGERSPLH

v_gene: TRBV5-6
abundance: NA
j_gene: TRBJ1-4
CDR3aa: ASSLGHGTGTNEKLF

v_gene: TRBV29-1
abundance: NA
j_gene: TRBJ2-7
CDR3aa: SVLGRESSYEQY

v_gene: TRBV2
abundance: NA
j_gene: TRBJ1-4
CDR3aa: ASTVFQGTNEKLF

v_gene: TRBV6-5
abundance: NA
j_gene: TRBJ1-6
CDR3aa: ASSSQGLSSSPLH

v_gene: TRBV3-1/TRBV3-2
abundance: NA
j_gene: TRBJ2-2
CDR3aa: ASWLAGDNTGELF